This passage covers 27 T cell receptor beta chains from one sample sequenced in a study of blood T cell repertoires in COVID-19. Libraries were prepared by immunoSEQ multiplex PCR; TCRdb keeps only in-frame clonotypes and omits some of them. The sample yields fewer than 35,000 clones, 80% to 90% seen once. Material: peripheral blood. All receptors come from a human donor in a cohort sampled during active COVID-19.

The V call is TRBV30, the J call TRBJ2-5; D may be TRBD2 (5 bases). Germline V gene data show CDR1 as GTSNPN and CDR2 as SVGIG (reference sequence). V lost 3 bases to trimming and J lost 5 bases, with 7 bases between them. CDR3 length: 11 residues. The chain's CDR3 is CAWRTGETQYF. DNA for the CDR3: TGTGCCTGGAGGACGGGGGAGACCCAGTACTTC.

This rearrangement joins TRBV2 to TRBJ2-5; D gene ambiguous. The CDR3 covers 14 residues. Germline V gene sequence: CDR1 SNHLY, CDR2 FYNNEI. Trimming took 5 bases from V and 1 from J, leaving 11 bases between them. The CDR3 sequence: CASSPRSFQETQYF. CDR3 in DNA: TGTGCCAGCAGTCCCCGTTCTTTCCAAGAGACCCAGTACTTC.

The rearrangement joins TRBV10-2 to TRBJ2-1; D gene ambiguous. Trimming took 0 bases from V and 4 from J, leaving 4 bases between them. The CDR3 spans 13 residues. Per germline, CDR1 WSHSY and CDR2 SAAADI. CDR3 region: CASSESPYNEQFF. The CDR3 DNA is TGCGCCAGCAGTGAGTCCCCGTACAATGAGCAGTTCTTC.

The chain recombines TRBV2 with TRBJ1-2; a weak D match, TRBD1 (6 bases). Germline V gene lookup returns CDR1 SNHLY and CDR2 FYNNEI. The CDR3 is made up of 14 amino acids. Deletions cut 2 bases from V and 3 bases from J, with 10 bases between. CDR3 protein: CASSERYRDYGYTF. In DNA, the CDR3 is TGTGCCAGCAGTGAACGGTACAGGGACTATGGCTACACCTTC.

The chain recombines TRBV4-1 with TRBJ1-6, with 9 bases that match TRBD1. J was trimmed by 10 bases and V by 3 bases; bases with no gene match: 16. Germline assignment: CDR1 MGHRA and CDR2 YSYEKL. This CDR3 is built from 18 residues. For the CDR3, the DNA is TGCGCCAGCAGCCACTCCCCCACCCTAGACAGGGGGAAGTCACCCCTCCACTTT. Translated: CASSHSPTLDRGKSPLHF.

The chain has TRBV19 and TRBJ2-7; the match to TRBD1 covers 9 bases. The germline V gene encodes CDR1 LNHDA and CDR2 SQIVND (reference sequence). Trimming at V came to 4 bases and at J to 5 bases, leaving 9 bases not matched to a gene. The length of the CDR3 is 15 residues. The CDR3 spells CASSTTGTGRHEQYF. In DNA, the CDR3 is TGTGCCAGTAGTACGACCGGGACAGGGAGGCACGAGCAGTACTTC.

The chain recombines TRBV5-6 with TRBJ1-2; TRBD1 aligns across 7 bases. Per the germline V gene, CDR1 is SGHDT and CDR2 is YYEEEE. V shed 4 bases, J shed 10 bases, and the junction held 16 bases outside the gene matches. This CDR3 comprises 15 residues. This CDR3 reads CASSAYRGLIWVYTF. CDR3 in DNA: TGTGCCAGCAGCGCTTACAGGGGCTTGATTTGGGTCTACACCTTC.

The CDR3 DNA is TGCGCCAGCAGCCAACTAGCGGGGACTACAGATACGCAGTATTTT. Its protein is CASSQLAGTTDTQYF. J is TRBJ2-3 and V is TRBV4-1, with 9 bases aligning to TRBD2. CDR3 size: 15 residues. Germline trimming cut 2 bases from V and 3 bases from J; bases unmatched to any gene: 3. Germline CDR1 MGHRA, CDR2 YSYEKL.

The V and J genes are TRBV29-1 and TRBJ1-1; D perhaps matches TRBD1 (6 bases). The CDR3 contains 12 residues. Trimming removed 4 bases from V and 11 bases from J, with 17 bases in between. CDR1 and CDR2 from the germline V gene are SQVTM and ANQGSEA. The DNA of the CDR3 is TGCAGCGTTGTTGGGCAGGGGCGATGGGCTTTCTTT. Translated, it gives CSVVGQGRWAFF.

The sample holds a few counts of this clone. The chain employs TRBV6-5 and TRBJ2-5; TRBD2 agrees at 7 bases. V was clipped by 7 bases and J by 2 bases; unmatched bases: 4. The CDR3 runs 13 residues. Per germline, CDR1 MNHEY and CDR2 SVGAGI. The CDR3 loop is CASTPSGQETQYF. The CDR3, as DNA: TGTGCCAGCACTCCTAGCGGTCAAGAGACCCAGTACTTC.

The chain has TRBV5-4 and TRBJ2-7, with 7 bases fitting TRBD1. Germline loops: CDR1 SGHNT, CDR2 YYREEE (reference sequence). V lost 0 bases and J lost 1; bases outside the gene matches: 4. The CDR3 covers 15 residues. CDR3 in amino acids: CASSLERGRSYEQYF. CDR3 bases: TGTGCCAGCAGCTTGGAAAGGGGGCGATCCTACGAGCAGTACTTC.

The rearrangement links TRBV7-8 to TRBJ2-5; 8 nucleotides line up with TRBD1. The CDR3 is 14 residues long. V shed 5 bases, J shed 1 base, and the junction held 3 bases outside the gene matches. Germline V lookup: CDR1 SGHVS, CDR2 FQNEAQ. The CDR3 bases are TGTGCCAGCAGCGGACAGGGTTCCCAAGAGACCCAGTACTTC. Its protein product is CASSGQGSQETQYF.

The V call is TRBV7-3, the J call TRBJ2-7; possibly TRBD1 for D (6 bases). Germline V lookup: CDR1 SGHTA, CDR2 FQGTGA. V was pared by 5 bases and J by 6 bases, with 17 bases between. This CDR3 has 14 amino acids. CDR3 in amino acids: CASSNGQISSEQYF. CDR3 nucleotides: TGTGCCAGCAGCAATGGACAGATTTCTTCCGAGCAGTACTTC. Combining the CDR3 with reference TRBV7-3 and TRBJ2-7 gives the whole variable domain GAGVSQTPSNKVTEKGKYVELRCDPISGHTALYWYRQSLGQGPEFLIYFQGTGAADDSGLPNDRFFAVRPEGSVSTLKIQRTERGDSAVYLCASSNGQISSEQYFGPGTRLTVT.

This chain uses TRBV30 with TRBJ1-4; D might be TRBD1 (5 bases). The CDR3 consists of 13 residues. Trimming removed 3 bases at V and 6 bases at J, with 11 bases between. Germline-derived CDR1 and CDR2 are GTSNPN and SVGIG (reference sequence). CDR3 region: CAWSGGGHEKLFF. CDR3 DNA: TGTGCCTGGAGCGGGGGGGGTCATGAAAAACTGTTTTTT.

The CDR3 spells CASSIGLLGGAGETQYF. CDR3 coding DNA: TGTGCCAGTAGTATAGGGTTACTCGGGGGGGCCGGGGAGACCCAGTACTTC. V and J are TRBV19 and TRBJ2-5; 8 nucleotides agree with TRBD2. Germline V CDR1 and CDR2: LNHDA, SQIVND (reference sequence). This CDR3 has 17 residues. V shed 1 base and J 5 bases; nucleotides not matched to a gene: 12.

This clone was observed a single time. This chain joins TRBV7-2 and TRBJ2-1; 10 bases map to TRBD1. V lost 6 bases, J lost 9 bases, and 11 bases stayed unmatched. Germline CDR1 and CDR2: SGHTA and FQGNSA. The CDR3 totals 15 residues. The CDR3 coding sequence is TGTGCCAGCAGGTTCACCGGGACAGGGGTCGGTGAGCAGTTCTTC. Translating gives CASRFTGTGVGEQFF.

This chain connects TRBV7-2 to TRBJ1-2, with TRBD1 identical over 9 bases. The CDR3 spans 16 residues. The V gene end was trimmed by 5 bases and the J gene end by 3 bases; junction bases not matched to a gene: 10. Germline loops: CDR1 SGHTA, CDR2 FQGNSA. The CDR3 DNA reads TGTGCCAGCAGCCGCGCTCCGGGACAGGGATACTATGGCTACACCTTC. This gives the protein CASSRAPGQGYYGYTF.

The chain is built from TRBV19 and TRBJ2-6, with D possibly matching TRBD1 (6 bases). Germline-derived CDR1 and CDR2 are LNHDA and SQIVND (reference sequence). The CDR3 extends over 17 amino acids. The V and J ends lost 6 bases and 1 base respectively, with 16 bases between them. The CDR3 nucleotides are TGTGCCAGTAGGGCCGCAGGGGTCCAATCTGGGGCCAACGTCCTGACTTTC. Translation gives CASRAAGVQSGANVLTF.

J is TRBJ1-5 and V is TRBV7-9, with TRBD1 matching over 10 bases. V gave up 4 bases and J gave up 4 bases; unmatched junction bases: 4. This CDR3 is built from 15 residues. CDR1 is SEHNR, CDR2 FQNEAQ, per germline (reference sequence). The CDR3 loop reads CASSSDRGRNQPQHF. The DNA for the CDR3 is TGTGCCAGCAGCTCCGACAGGGGGCGAAATCAGCCCCAGCATTTT.

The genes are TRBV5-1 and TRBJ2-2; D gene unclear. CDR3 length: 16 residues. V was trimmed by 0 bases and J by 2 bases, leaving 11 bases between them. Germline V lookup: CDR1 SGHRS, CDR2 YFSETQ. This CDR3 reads CASSLEGQANTGELFF. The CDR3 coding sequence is TGCGCCAGCAGCTTGGAAGGTCAGGCTAACACCGGGGAGCTGTTTTTT.

The CDR3 DNA reads TGTGCCAGCAGCCCGGACAGGGGGGCTGGGGCCAACGTCCTGACTTTC. Encoded protein: CASSPDRGAGANVLTF. The chain combines TRBV11-2 with TRBJ2-6; TRBD1 matches 10 bases. The J segment lost 2 bases and the V segment lost 5 bases, leaving 3 bases of the junction unmatched. Looked up from germline, CDR1 is SGHAT and CDR2 is FQNNGV. CDR3 length: 16 residues.

CDR3: CASSQEAGVYNEQFF. CDR3 DNA sequence: TGTGCCAGCAGCCAAGAGGCGGGGGTCTACAATGAGCAGTTCTTC. V is TRBV3-1 (or the pseudogene TRBV3-2) and J is TRBJ2-1; 7 bases are a match to TRBD2. Trimming cost V 0 bases and J 3 bases; bases outside gene matches: 2. The CDR3 is made up of 15 amino acids. Looked up from germline, CDR1 is LGHDT and CDR2 is YNNKEL (reference sequence).

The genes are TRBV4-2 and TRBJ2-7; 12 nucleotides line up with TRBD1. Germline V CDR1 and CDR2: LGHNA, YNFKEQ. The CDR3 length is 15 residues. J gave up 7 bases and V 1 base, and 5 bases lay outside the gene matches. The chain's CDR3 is CASSQGGQGAGEQYF. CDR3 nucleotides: TGTGCCAGCAGCCAAGGGGGACAGGGGGCCGGTGAGCAGTACTTC.

DNA of the CDR3: TGTGCCATCACAAGGGAGATACGGGAGGGAGCTTTCTTT. Its protein is CAITREIREGAFF. V and J are TRBV10-3 and TRBJ1-1; D ambiguous. CDR3 length: 13 residues. V was cut by 7 bases and J by 10 bases, with 19 bases left in between. Per germline, CDR1 ENHRY and CDR2 SYGVKD.

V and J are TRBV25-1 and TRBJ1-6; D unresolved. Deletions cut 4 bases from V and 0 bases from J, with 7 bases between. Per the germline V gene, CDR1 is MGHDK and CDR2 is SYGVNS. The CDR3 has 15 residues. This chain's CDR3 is CASSAPSSYNSPLHF. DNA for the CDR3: TGTGCCAGCAGTGCTCCGAGCTCCTATAATTCACCCCTCCACTTT.

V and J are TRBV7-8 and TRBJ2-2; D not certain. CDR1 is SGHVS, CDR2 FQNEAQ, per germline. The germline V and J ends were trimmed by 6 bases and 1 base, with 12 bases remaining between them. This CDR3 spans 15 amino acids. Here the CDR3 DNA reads TGTGCCAGCAGACCAGCGCGGATGAACACCGGGGAGCTGTTTTTT. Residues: CASRPARMNTGELFF. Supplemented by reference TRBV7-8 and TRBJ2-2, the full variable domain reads GAGVSQSPRYKVAKRGQDVALRCDPISGHVSLFWYQQALGQGPEFLTYFQNEAQLDKSGLPSDRFFAERPEGSVSTLKIQRTQQEDSAVYLCASRPARMNTGELFFGEGSRLTVL.

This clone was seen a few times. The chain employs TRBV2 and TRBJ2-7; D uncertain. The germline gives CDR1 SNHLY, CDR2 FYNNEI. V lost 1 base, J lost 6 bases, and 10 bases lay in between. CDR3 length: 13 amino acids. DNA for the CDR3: TGTGCCAGCAGTGAAGGACTTACCGGCGAGCAGTACTTC. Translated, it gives CASSEGLTGEQYF. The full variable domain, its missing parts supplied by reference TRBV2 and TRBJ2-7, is EPEVTQTPSHQVTQMGQEVILRCVPISNHLYFYWYRQILGQKVEFLVSFYNNEISEKSEIFDDQFSVERPDGSNFTLKIRSTKLEDSAMYFCASSEGLTGEQYFGPGTRLTVT.